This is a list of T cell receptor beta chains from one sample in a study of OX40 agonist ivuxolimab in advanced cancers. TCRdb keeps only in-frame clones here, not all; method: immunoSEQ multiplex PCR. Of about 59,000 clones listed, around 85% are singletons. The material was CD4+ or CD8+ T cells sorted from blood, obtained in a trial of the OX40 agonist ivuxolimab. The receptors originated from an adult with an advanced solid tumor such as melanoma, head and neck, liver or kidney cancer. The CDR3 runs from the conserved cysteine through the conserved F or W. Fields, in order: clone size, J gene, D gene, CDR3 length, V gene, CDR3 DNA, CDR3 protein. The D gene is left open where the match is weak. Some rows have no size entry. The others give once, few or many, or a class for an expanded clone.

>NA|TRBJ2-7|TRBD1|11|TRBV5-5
TGTGCCAGCAGCCGGGGACAGGAGCAGTACTTC
CASSRGQEQYF
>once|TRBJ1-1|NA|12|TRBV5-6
TGTGCCAGCAGCCGGGACACCACTGAAGCTTTCTTT
CASSRDTTEAFF
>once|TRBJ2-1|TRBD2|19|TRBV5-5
TGTGCCAGCAGCATGGGACTAGCGGGGGGCTGGAGCTCCTACAATGAGCAGTTCTTC
CASSMGLAGGWSSYNEQFF
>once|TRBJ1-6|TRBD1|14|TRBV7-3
TGTGCCAGCAGCACACAGGGGTGGGGTTCACCCCTCCACTTT
CASSTQGWGSPLHF
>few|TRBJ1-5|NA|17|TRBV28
TGTGCCAGCAGTTCCTTGGGGAGTAGTGATAGCAATCAGCCCCAGCATTTT
CASSSLGSSDSNQPQHF
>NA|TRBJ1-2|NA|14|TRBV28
TGTGCCAGCAGTTTACAGGGAGACGACTATGGCTACACCTTC
CASSLQGDDYGYTF
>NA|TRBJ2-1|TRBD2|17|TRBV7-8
TGTGCCAGCAGCTTAGCCCCTATAGCGGGGGTCCGCAATGAGCAGTTCTTC
CASSLAPIAGVRNEQFF
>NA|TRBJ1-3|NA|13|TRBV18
TGTGCCAGCTCACCATCCTCTGGAAACACCATATATTTT
CASSPSSGNTIYF
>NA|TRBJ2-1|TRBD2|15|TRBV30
TGTGCCTGGAGTGGGCCACTAGCGGGAAACAATGAGCAGTTCTTC
CAWSGPLAGNNEQFF
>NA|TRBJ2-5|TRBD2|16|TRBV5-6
TGTGCCAGCAGCCCGCGCGGGGGGCGTTCGGAAGAGACCCAGTACTTC
CASSPRGGRSEETQYF
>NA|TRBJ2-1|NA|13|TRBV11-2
TGTGCCAGCCACAGGGGGGGATACAATGAGCAGTTCTTC
CASHRGGYNEQFF
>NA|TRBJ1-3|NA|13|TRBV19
TGTGCCAGTAGCCCGATAATGGGGAACGCCATATATTTT
CASSPIMGNAIYF
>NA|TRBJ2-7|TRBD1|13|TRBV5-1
TGCGCCAGCAGCCGACAGGGAACCTACGAGCAGTACTTC
CASSRQGTYEQYF
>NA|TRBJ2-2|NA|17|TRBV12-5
TGTGCTAGTGGCTTCTCCCGGGGGGCTGACCTCACCGGGGAGCTGTTTTTT
CASGFSRGADLTGELFF
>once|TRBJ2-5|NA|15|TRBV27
TGTGCCAGCAGTTTATACCTCGACCCCGGGGAGACCCAGTACTTC
CASSLYLDPGETQYF
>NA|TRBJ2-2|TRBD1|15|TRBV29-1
TGCAGCGTTGGACCCGGGACAGGGGGGTTCGGGGAGCTGTTTTTT
CSVGPGTGGFGELFF